This T cell receptor (beta chain) comes out of a study of blood T cell repertoires in COVID-19 (dated by TCRdb to 2018 to 2021). As for the study more broadly: Samples from collaborators originated in the United States, Italy and Spain and spanned both the acute and convalescent phases of COVID-19. The prospective study material was composed of cDNA or gDNA derived from T cells, B-cell-depleted T cells, or PBMCs. Subjects who had been exposed to COVID-19, were actively infected with it, or had recovered from it provided the deeply sampled blood TCRbeta repertoires that made up the dataset. The repertoires were released in a freely available public database meant as a resource for research on the immune response to SARS-CoV-2. The samples were drawn from two sources: the first 160 participants of the ongoing ImmuneRACE study, and 1,000 to 1,500 subjects contributed by 6 global collaborators. The sample metadata nearly always contained a de-identified subject ID, COVID-19 status, age in years and sex. Where HLA class I and class II types were available, the types were taken from metadata supplied by the sample provider, not from assay-based typing. Paper-wide results and their limitations: How much clinical and demographic metadata was included differed by source and by participant, and the metadata was provided uncurated.

According to the germline V gene (reference sequence), CDR1 reads SSHAT and CDR2 reads FNYEAQ. A distance of 25 bases separates the germline ends of V and J, which lose 5 bases and 3 bases respectively. From the cysteine through the phenylalanine, the CDR3 covers 18 amino acids. Only CDR3 DNA is held: 54 bases, read in frame from base 1. This clone was seen a few times. The clone's antigen remains unknown. The input lacks base qualities; no much larger clone sits a single base away. Each collaborating institution followed its own protocols to collect whole blood in K2EDTA tubes. For TCRbeta analysis, collaborator samples were shipped as frozen whole blood, as isolated PBMCs, or as DNA extracted from either sample type. TCRbeta CDR3 regions were amplified from genomic DNA by means of the immunoSEQ Assay, a bias-controlled multiplex PCR. The study's processing was this. Nucleated cell counts per sample were estimated from amplification of reference gene primers within the assay. To quantify the absolute abundance of each unique TCRbeta CDR3 rearrangement, sequence reads were collapsed and filtered. Productive Simpson clonality was computed per sample as the square root of Simpson's diversity index over productive rearrangements. TCRdb mirrors the immuneACCESS table, restricted to in-frame sequences. Some clones are absent from its copies; in checked studies, under half trace to an unresolved V gene, and the reason for the others is unknown. D and trimming were read from the DNA, whereas the V and J calls and clone size are those reported in that table. The sample table contains tens of thousands of clones; only one count was recorded for over 85% of them. Under 35% of the sample belongs to the ten largest clones.

Source material: peripheral blood. The origin of this receptor is a woman over 75 with acute or convalescent COVID-19. This receptor chain uses TRBV7-7 and TRBJ1-2; a confident D gene designation cannot be given. The CDR3 is CASSILLGSLRVYYGYTF. The sequence in DNA is TGTGCCAGCAGCATCCTTCTGGGTTCTCTGAGGGTTTACTATGGCTACACCTTC. Where the CDR3 stops, the reference TRBV7-7 and TRBJ1-2 genes take over; the full variable domain is GAGVSQSPRYKVTKRGQDVTLRCDPISSHATLYWYQQALGQGPEFLTYFNYEAQPDKSGLPSDRFSAERPEGSISTLTIQRTEQRDSAMYRCASSILLGSLRVYYGYTFGSGTRLTVV.